This record concerns one TCR beta chain sequence. Antigen: not known. The data belong to a study of vaccination effects on CD4 cells after COVID-19. Study outcomes and limitations: Early post-infection timepoints were absent, and convalescent patients were few.

The V and J ends lost 4 bases and 5 bases respectively, with 18 bases between them. The germline V gene encodes CDR1 SGDLS and CDR2 YYNGEE. This CDR3 is 15 amino acids long. Before sequencing, viral peptide pools were used by the ViraFEST assay to expand antigen-specific CD4+ T cells. Following culture for ten to eleven days, CD4+ T cells were isolated. Participants received two doses of either the BNT162b2 or mRNA-1273 vaccine. Testing of the vaccine recipients showed negative nucleocapsid antibodies and no prior SARS-CoV-2 infection. Cultures received IL-2 medium that replaced half the medium on days 3 and 7. Clones were read by immunoSEQ multiplex PCR, and TCRdb kept only the in-frame ones, dropping some. The data show tens of thousands of clones, with approximately 76% seen just once and around 9.1% held by the top ten.

This TCR was sampled from a human donor who received a COVID-19 vaccine. This sample comprised CD4+ T cells from PBMCs cultured with HCoV-229E spike peptides, obtained after COVID-19 vaccination. The chain has TRBV9 and TRBJ2-5; D is uncertain. The CDR3 here is CASSQSSSDRETQYF. CDR3 bases: TGTGCCAGCAGCCAAAGCTCCTCAGATAGGGAGACCCAGTACTTC.